This entry features one T cell receptor (beta chain) sequence. The count of this clone is one. Its antigen is unknown. Gene names and germline sequences here are the mouse ones. The missing CDR3 end, 1 residue past where the read stops, is filled in from the germline J gene. The sample is drawn from a study of tissue T cells after allogeneic stem cell transplantation (dated by TCRdb to 2021 to 2024). About the study as a whole: The study profiled TCR beta repertoires in many tissues obtained from research autopsies of patients with and without GVHD, and also in mouse models of GVHD. The human part of the study was a prospective observational study with no blinding and no randomization.

Library construction relied on the immunoSEQ multiplex PCR assay. Adaptive Biotechnologies performed TCRbeta CDR3 sequencing at survey depth and reported CDR3 sequences, V/J genes, productive frequency, and template counts. TCR beta CDR3 regions were amplified from genomic DNA instead of RNA. Processing in the source paper ran as follows. Jensen-Shannon divergence served to quantify pairwise repertoire overlap between tissues, with 0 meaning identical and 1 meaning complete divergence. Tissues were clustered by single-linkage agglomerative hierarchical clustering of pairwise JSD values, and the clustering results were displayed as dendrograms. GLIPH2 was run on all patient samples with simulation_depth 1000, kmer_min_depth 3, cdr3_length_cutoff 8, keeping groups with more than two unique CDR3s. In a standardized tissue-overlap score, Jaccard GLIPH-group overlap across patients was extrapolated to a standard repertoire size of 1000 clones. Linear mixed-effect models, with tissue as a fixed effect and individual as a random effect, were used to test how diversity related to clinical or experimental variables. Here the immuneACCESS table is served through TCRdb, limited to in-frame sequences with V and J called. Missing clones are a known gap in these copies; in checked studies unresolved V genes cover under half, and the rest lacks a known reason. The DNA gave D and trimming, while V, J and clone size come from that table. The sample includes some 48,000 clones, with roughly four fifths observed a single time. The leading ten clones occupy about 0.71% of the sample.

Findings and caveats that apply to the study as a whole: Only a few T cell clones appeared in more than one patient, yet motif-based clustering showed tissue-specific repertoire signatures that were shared between patients. In both patients and mice, T cells from blood and spleen covered only a limited part of the TCR repertoire found in tissues. Within patients, how anatomically similar tissues were was a major factor shaping TCR repertoire composition, regardless of disease or transplant status. A small and clinically heterogeneous patient cohort was studied, and sampling depth was acknowledged as a limitation. Which tissue TCRs were alloreactive or antigen-specific was not determined in the study, and some of the clones might have been host cells that persisted.

V is reduced by 1 base and J by 0 bases, leaving a spacing of 7 bases between them. According to the germline V gene (reference sequence), CDR1 reads SNHLY and CDR2 reads FYNGKV. The CDR3 runs 15 amino acids, cysteine and phenylalanine included. Only the CDR3 bases that were read are kept: 42 of them, in frame from base 1. The source material was sorted cells pooled from one or two spleens. The rearranged segments are TRBV3 and TRBJ1-3; no confident D gene assignment can be made. The clonotype originates from a pool of C57BL/6 mice in good health. The CDR3 sequence is CASSLVLPSGNTLYF. CDR3 DNA (partial): TGTGCCAGCAGCTTAGTGCTTCCTTCTGGAAATACGCTCTAT.